A single sample gave rise to the 17 T cell receptor beta chains below, sequenced in a study of T cell responses to AZD1222 COVID-19 vaccine. Using immunoSEQ multiplex PCR, the repertoire was profiled, and TCRdb retains in-frame clones only, with some absent. The table lists 30,000 to 35,000 clones, roughly 90% of them singletons. The source was peripheral blood, collected on day 0 of AZD1222 vaccination. The source of these receptors is an adult in good health.

The chain couples TRBV6-5 to TRBJ1-1; no clear D gene. This CDR3 has 13 amino acids. Trimming stripped 6 bases from V and 5 bases from J, with 13 bases between. CDR1 and CDR2 (germline): MNHEY, SVGAGI. This chain's CDR3 is CASRPPGGTEAFF. CDR3 DNA sequence: TGTGCCAGCAGACCGCCGGGTGGGACTGAAGCTTTCTTT.

The chain joins TRBV4-1 to TRBJ2-7; D ambiguous. V lost 0 bases, J lost 2 bases, and 11 bases lay in between. Germline lookup yields CDR1 MGHRA and CDR2 YSYEKL. The CDR3 covers 15 residues. Here the CDR3 reads CASSQDQNGAYEQYF. CDR3 nucleotides: TGCGCCAGCAGCCAAGATCAGAACGGAGCCTACGAGCAGTACTTC.

The chain is built from TRBV18 and TRBJ2-1, with 9 bases aligning to TRBD1. CDR3 length: 15 residues. Unmatched junction bases numbered 3, after V lost 1 base and J lost 5 bases. Looked up from germline, CDR1 is KGHSH and CDR2 is LQKENI. CDR3 region: CASSPLGQGNNEQFF. The CDR3 coding sequence is TGTGCCAGCTCACCACTTGGACAGGGGAACAATGAGCAGTTCTTC.

The CDR3 DNA reads TGTGCCATCAGCGGGGGTGACAGGCAGGCATCGGGAGCTTTCTTT. This gives the protein CAISGGDRQASGAFF. This rearrangement joins TRBV10-3 to TRBJ1-1; D is possibly TRBD1 (6 bases). CDR3 length: 15 residues. V gave up 6 bases and J gave up 10 bases, with 24 bases separating them. In germline, CDR1 is ENHRY, CDR2 SYGVKD.

The chain combines TRBV6-1 with TRBJ2-5, with 9 positions matching TRBD1. The CDR3 spans 15 residues. The V gene end was trimmed by 1 base and the J gene end by 5 bases; junction bases not matched to a gene: 5. CDR1 MNHNS and CDR2 SASEGT come from the germline V gene. CDR3 sequence reads: CASSEDRGREETQYF. DNA for the CDR3: TGTGCCAGCAGTGAAGACAGGGGGCGCGAGGAGACCCAGTACTTC.

V and J are TRBV27 and TRBJ1-4; 7 bases map to TRBD1. Losses at the gene ends were 0 bases for V and 11 bases for J; bases not matched to a gene: 3. The CDR3 spans 13 residues. The germline V gene has CDR1 MNHEY and CDR2 SMNVEV (reference sequence). This chain's CDR3 is CASSLSTGTKLFF. For the CDR3, the DNA is TGTGCCAGCAGTTTATCGACAGGGACCAAACTGTTTTTT.

This clone is classed as medium-sized (0.01 to 0.1%). The V call is TRBV11-2, the J call TRBJ2-7; 7 bases agree with TRBD2. This CDR3 comprises 15 residues. The ends lost 2 bases at V and 5 bases at J; junction bases unmatched: 9. The V gene's germline CDR1 is SGHAT and CDR2 FQNNGV. Here the CDR3 DNA reads TGTGCCAGCAGCTTACGGGCGGGGGTAGGAAACGAGCAGTACTTC. This codes for CASSLRAGVGNEQYF.

This clone was detected a few times. The chain links TRBV14 to TRBJ2-4; D might be TRBD1 (6 bases). Germline CDR1 is SGHDN and CDR2 is FVKESK. This CDR3 has 18 residues. V lost 0 bases and J lost 4, with 19 bases in between. CDR3 loop: CASSQDGGVARGKNIQYF. DNA of the CDR3: TGTGCCAGCAGCCAAGATGGTGGGGTTGCCAGGGGAAAAAACATTCAGTACTTC.

The genes are TRBV13 and TRBJ2-1; TRBD1 is a possible D gene (6 bases). This CDR3 comprises 16 residues. The V end was cut by 4 bases, the J end by 2 bases, with 15 bases between. Germline V gene lookup returns CDR1 PRHDT and CDR2 FYEKMQ (reference sequence). CDR3: CASSWAGVRPYNEQFF. In DNA form, the CDR3 reads TGTGCCAGCAGCTGGGCAGGGGTCCGGCCCTACAATGAGCAGTTCTTC.

The V gene is TRBV30, the J gene TRBJ1-3; 8 positions agree with TRBD1. In germline, CDR1 is GTSNPN, CDR2 SVGIG (reference sequence). The CDR3 consists of 15 residues. V was pared by 5 bases and J by 0 bases, with 6 bases of the junction left unmatched. CDR3 sequence: CAWGTGVNSGNTIYF. DNA for the CDR3: TGTGCCTGGGGGACAGGCGTGAACTCTGGAAACACCATATATTTT.

The genes are TRBV27 and TRBJ1-2; tentatively, D is TRBD1 (5 bases). The germline V and J ends were trimmed by 2 bases and 7 bases, with 11 bases remaining between them. From germline, CDR1 is MNHEY and CDR2 SMNVEV (reference sequence). The CDR3 is 13 residues long. Here the CDR3 reads CASSLLGGGGYTF. In DNA form, the CDR3 reads TGTGCCAGCAGTTTACTGGGGGGGGGTGGCTACACCTTC.

This clone was counted a single time. The gene calls are TRBV7-8 and TRBJ1-2, with D maybe TRBD1 (6 bases). Germline V gene data show CDR1 as SGHVS and CDR2 as FQNEAQ. The V gene lost 1 base and the J gene lost 2 bases, with 8 bases spanning the gap. The CDR3 contains 14 residues. The CDR3 region is CASSLGTVNYGYTF. CDR3 nucleotides: TGTGCCAGCAGCTTAGGGACAGTAAACTATGGCTACACCTTC.

This chain joins TRBV28 and TRBJ2-2, with unresolved D. The germline CDR1 and CDR2 sequences are MDHEN and SYDVKM. The CDR3 has 16 amino acids. Trimming left V 3 bases short and J 2 bases short, with 13 bases between. CDR3 coding DNA: TGTGCCAGCAGTTTCCCTCCCAATCTAAACACCGGGGAGCTGTTTTTT. As protein: CASSFPPNLNTGELFF.

This clone was picked up a small number of times. This chain links TRBV7-2 with TRBJ2-3; the D is unclear. The CDR3 spans 15 residues. Germline CDR1 and CDR2: SGHTA and FQGNSA. The V end lost 0 bases, the J end lost 0 bases, and 7 bases lay between the germline ends. CDR3: CASSLAPASTDTQYF. Here the CDR3 DNA reads TGTGCCAGCAGCTTAGCTCCAGCTAGCACAGATACGCAGTATTTT.

The gene calls are TRBV6-5 and TRBJ1-1, with 9 bases aligning to TRBD1. This CDR3 comprises 15 residues. The V gene's germline CDR1 is MNHEY and CDR2 SVGAGI. V shed 5 bases and J 0 bases; nucleotides not matched to a gene: 4. This CDR3 reads CASSLTGGMNTEAFF. The CDR3 region has the DNA TGTGCCAGCAGTCTCACAGGGGGCATGAACACTGAAGCTTTCTTT.

This chain connects TRBV19 to TRBJ2-2, with D unclear. Looked up from germline, CDR1 is LNHDA and CDR2 is SQIVND (reference sequence). The CDR3 is 12 amino acids. V lost 3 bases and J 6 bases, leaving 5 bases between the germline ends. Here the CDR3 DNA reads TGTGCCAGTAGTATCTTGGCCGGGGAGCTGTTTTTT. This sequence encodes CASSILAGELFF.

This clone was picked up one time. J is TRBJ1-2 and V is TRBV30; TRBD1 is a possible D gene (5 bases). Germline V lookup: CDR1 GTSNPN, CDR2 SVGIG (reference sequence). This CDR3 has 14 residues. V lost 6 bases and J 1 base, leaving 15 bases between the germline ends. The CDR3 loop reads CACSQGNNNYGYTF. CDR3 sequence (DNA): TGTGCCTGCTCCCAGGGAAACAATAACTATGGCTACACCTTC. The full variable domain, its missing parts supplied by reference TRBV30 and TRBJ1-2, is SQTIHQWPATLVQPVGSPLSLECTVEGTSNPNLYWYRQAAGRGLQLLFYSVGIGQISSEVPQNLSASRPQDRQFILSSKKLLLSDSGFYLCACSQGNNNYGYTFGSGTRLTVV.